The clone carrying this T cell receptor (beta chain) was counted only a few times. Its specificity is not known. With 0 bases removed from V and 11 bases from J, the gap between germline ends came to 19 bases. The germline gives CDR1 LGHNA, CDR2 YNFKEQ. CDR3 length: 15 residues. TCRdb passed the reads through MiXCR, listing each CDR3 protein once. In the table there are hundreds of thousands of distinct CDR3 sequences, about 39% of which are singletons. These data come from a study of T cell repertoires in cytomegalovirus infection. Across the whole study: An indication of both CMV infection and matching HLA type came from public TCR beta signatures.

General study points: Cumulative frequency of public TCR beta families picked out carriers of CMV plus the relevant HLA.

The specimen comprised cultured PBMCs, sampled from culture after CMV antigen stimulation. V is TRBV4-2 and J is TRBJ1-2; D gene uncertain. The sequence derives from a human donor in good health (CMV status not recorded). Some clones in this sample may be carry-over from other donors' samples. The CDR3 region is CASSQEWSAASDYTF. CDR3 DNA sequence: TGTGCCAGCAGCCAAGAATGGTCAGCCGCGTCCGATTACACCTTC.